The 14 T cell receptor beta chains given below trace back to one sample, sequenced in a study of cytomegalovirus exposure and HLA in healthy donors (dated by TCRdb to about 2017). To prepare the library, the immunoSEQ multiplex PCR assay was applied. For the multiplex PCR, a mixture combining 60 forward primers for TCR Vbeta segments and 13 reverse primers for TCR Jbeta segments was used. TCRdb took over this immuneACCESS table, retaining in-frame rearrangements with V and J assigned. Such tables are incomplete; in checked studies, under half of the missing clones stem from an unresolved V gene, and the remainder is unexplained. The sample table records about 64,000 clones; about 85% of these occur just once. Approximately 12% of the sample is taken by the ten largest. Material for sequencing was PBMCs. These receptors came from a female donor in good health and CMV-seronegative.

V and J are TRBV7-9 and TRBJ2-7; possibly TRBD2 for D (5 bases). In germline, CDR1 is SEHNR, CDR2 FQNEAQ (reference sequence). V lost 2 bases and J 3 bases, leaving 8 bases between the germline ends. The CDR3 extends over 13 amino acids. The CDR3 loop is CASSLRAGYEQYF. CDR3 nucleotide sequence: TGTGCCAGCAGCTTAAGGGCGGGCTACGAGCAGTACTTC.

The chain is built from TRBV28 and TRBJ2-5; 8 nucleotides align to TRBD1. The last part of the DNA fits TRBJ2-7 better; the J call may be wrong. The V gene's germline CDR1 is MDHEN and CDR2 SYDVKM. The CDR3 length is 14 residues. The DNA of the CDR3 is TGTGCCAGCAGGAGGGCAGGGGGCGAGTACGAGCAGTACTTC. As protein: CASRRAGGEYEQYF.

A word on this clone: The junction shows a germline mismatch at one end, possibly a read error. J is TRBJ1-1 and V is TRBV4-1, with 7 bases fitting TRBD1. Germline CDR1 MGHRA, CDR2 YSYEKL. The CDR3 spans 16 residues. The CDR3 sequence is CASSPGQDLGVTEAFF. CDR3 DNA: TGTGCCAGCAGCCCAGGACAGGACCTTGGTGTCACTGAAGCTTTCTTT.

The CDR3 loop is CASSWTAGDYGYTF. CDR3 DNA: TGTGCCAGCAGCTGGACGGCGGGGGACTATGGCTACACCTTC. This rearrangement joins TRBV7-8 to TRBJ1-2; D perhaps matches TRBD1 (5 bases). The CDR3 has 14 residues. V was trimmed by 4 bases and J by 3 bases, leaving 12 bases between them. CDR1 is SGHVS, CDR2 FQNEAQ, per germline.

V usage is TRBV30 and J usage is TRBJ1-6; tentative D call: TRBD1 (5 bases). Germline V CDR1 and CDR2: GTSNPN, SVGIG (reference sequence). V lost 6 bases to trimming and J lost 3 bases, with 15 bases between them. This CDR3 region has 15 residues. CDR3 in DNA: TGTGCCTGTACAGAATTGGGGGGCTATAATTCACCCCTCCACTTT. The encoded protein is CACTELGGYNSPLHF. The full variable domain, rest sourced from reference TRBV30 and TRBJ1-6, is SQTIHQWPATLVQPVGSPLSLECTVEGTSNPNLYWYRQAAGRGLQLLFYSVGIGQISSEVPQNLSASRPQDRQFILSSKKLLLSDSGFYLCACTELGGYNSPLHFGNGTRLTVT.

This chain's CDR3 is CASSGTRTGESPLHF. For the CDR3, the DNA is TGCGCCAGCAGTGGGACCAGGACAGGGGAGTCACCCCTCCACTTT. The rearrangement links TRBV10-2 to TRBJ1-6, with 9 bases lining up with TRBD1. The length of the CDR3 is 15 residues. Germline V lookup: CDR1 WSHSY, CDR2 SAAADI. Unmatched junction bases numbered 8, after V lost 4 bases and J lost 10 bases.

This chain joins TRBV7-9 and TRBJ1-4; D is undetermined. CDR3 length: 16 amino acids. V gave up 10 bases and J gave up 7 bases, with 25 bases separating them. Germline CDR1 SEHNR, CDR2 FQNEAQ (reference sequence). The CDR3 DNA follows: TGTGCCACAGAAACCTACCCCCGGAGGGTTTCTGAAAAACTGTTTTTT. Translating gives CATETYPRRVSEKLFF.

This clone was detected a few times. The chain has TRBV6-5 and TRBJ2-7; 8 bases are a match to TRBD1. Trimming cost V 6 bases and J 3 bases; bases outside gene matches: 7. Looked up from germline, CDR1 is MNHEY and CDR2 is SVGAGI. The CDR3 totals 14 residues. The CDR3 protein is CASRTGTGGYEQYF. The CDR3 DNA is TGTGCCAGCAGAACCGGGACAGGAGGCTACGAGCAGTACTTC.

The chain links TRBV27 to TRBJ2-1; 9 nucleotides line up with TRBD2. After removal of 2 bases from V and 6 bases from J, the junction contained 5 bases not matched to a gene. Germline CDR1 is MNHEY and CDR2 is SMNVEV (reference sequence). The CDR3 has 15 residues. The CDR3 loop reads CASSLGAGGINEQFF. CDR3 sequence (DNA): TGTGCCAGCAGTTTAGGCGCGGGAGGGATCAATGAGCAGTTCTTC.

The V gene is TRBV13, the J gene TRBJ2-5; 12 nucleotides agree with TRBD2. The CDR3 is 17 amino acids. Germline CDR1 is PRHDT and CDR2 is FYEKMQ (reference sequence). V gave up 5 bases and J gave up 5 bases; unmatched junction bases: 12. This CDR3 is CASSESSLAGGWETQYF. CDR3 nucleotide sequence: TGTGCCAGCAGCGAGAGCTCACTAGCGGGGGGCTGGGAGACCCAGTACTTC.

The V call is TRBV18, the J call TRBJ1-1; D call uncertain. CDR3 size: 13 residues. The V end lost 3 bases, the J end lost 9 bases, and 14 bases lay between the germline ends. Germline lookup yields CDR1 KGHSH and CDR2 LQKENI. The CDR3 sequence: CASSPTAQEKAFF. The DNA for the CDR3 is TGTGCCAGCTCACCCACAGCCCAGGAAAAAGCTTTCTTT. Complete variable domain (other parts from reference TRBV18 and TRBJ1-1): NAGVMQNPRHLVRRRGQEARLRCSPMKGHSHVYWYRQLPEEGLKFMVYLQKENIIDESGMPKERFSAEFPKEGPSILRIQQVVRGDSAAYFCASSPTAQEKAFFGQGTRLTVV.

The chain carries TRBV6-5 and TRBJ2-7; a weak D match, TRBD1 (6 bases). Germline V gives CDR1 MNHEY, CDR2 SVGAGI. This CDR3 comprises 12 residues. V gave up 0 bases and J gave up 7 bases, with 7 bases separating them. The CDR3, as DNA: TGTGCCAGCAGTTACTCAAGGGGGGAGCAGTACTTC. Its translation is CASSYSRGEQYF.

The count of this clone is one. CDR3 bases: TGTGCCAGCAGTGAGATTCGGAGGAACTATGGCTACACCTTC. This sequence encodes CASSEIRRNYGYTF. The chain links TRBV25-1 to TRBJ1-2; D call uncertain. Between the trimmed V and J ends, which lost 3 bases and 2 bases, there was a span of 10 bases. CDR1 and CDR2 from the germline V gene are MGHDK and SYGVNS. The CDR3 consists of 14 residues.

CDR3 bases: TGTGCCAGTAGTATTCAACTAGTGGGGGAGACCCAGTACTTC. Its translation is CASSIQLVGETQYF. The V call is TRBV19, the J call TRBJ2-5; a weak D match, TRBD2 (5 bases). V dropped 3 bases and J dropped 5 bases, with 13 bases sitting between them. CDR3 length: 14 amino acids. Germline V gives CDR1 LNHDA, CDR2 SQIVND (reference sequence).